This T cell receptor beta chain was documented in a study of T cell repertoires in cytomegalovirus infection. Study-wide background: Recently identified HLA-C-restricted CMV epitopes were among the peptides used. TCR beta signatures that were public indicated CMV infection and matching HLA type.

Whole-study results and caveats: Dominating the ex vivo response were TCR beta clonotypes that were CMV-specific and HLA-C-restricted.

From the reads, TCRdb called clonotypes with MiXCR, one entry per CDR3 protein. The table includes about 740,000 distinct CDR3 sequences, roughly a third detected once. About this clonotype itself: The antigen remains unidentified.

Trimming removed 1 base from V and 0 bases from J; junction bases left unmatched: 6. CDR3 length equals 17 residues. Specimen: cultured PBMCs, collected from culture after CMV antigen stimulation. The origin of this receptor is a human donor in good health (CMV status not recorded). Some clones in this sample may be carry-over from other donors' samples. The chain recombines TRBV12-3 or TRBV12-4 with TRBJ2-1, with 7 bases fitting TRBD2. CDR3: CASSLGIGRSSYNEQFF. The CDR3 DNA follows: TGTGCCAGCAGTTTAGGGATCGGGAGGTCCTCCTACAATGAGCAGTTCTTC.